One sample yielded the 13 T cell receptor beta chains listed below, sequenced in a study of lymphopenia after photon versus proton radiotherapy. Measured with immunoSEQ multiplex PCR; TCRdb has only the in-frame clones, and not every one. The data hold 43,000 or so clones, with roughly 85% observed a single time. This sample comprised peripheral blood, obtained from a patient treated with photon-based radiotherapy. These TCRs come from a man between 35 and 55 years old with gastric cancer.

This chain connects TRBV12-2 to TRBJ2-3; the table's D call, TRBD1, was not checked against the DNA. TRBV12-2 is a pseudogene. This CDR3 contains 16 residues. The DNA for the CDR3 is TGTGCAAGTCGCTATCCCGGGACAGGGGGCACAGATACGCAGTATTTT. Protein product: CASRYPGTGGTDTQYF.

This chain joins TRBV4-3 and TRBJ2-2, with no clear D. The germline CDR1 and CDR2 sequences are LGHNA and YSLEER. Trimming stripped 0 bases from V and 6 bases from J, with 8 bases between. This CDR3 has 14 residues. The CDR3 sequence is CASSQDVSAGELFF. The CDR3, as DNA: TGCGCCAGCAGCCAAGATGTCTCGGCCGGGGAGCTGTTTTTT.

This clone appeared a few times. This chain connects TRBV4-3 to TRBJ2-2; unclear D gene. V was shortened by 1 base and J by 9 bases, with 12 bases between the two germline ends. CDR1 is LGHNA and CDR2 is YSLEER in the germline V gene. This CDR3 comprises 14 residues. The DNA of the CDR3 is TGCGCCAGCAGCCAAGTCTCCCAACACCGGGAGCTGTTTTTT. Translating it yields CASSQVSQHRELFF.

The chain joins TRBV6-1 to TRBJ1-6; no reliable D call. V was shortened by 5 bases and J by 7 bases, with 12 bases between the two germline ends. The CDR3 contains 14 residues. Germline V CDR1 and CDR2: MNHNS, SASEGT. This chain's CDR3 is CASSPQRENSPLHF. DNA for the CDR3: TGTGCCAGCAGTCCTCAAAGGGAAAATTCACCCCTCCACTTT.

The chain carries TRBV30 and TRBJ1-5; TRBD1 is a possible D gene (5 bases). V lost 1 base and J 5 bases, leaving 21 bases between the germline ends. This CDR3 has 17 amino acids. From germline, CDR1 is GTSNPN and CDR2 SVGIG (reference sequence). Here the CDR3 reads CAWSAQSYWGRDQPQHF. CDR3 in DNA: TGTGCCTGGAGTGCCCAGTCGTATTGGGGGAGGGATCAGCCCCAGCATTTT.

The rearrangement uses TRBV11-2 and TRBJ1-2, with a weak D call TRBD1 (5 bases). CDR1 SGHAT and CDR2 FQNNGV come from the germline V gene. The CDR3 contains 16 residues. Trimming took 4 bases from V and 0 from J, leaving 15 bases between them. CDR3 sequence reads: CASSSPGTQANYGYTF. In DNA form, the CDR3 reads TGTGCCAGCAGCTCCCCCGGGACCCAGGCTAACTATGGCTACACCTTC.

The CDR3 loop is CASSIGGTGLETQYF. The CDR3 coding sequence is TGTGCCAGTAGTATAGGCGGGACAGGGCTAGAGACCCAGTACTTC. This chain uses TRBV19 with TRBJ2-5; 9 bases map to TRBD1. V gave up 1 base and J gave up 4 bases; unmatched junction bases: 4. The CDR3 contains 15 residues. Germline V gene data show CDR1 as LNHDA and CDR2 as SQIVND (reference sequence).

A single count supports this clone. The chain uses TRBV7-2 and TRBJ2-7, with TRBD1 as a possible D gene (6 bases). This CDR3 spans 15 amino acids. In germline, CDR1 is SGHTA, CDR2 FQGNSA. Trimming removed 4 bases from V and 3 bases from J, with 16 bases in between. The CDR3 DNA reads TGTGCCAGCAGCTCTCCGGGACACCTCATCTACGAGCAGTACTTC. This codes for CASSSPGHLIYEQYF.

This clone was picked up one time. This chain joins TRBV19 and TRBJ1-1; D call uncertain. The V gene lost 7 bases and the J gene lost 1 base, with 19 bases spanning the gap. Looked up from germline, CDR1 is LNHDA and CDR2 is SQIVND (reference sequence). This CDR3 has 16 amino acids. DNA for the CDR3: TGTGCCAGTATGCCCCGTGAGTTTGGCTCGAACACTGAAGCTTTCTTT. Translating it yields CASMPREFGSNTEAFF.

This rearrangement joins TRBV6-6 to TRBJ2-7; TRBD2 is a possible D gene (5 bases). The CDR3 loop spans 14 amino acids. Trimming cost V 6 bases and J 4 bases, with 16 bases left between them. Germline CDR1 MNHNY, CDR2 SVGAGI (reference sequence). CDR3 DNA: TGTGCCAGCAGCAAGCCCGAGGACTTGTACGAGCAGTACTTC. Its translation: CASSKPEDLYEQYF.

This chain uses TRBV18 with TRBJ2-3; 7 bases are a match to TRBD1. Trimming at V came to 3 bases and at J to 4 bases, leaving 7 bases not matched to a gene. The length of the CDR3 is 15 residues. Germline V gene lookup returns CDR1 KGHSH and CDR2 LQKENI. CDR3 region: CASSPWDSGADTQYF. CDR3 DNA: TGTGCCAGCTCACCTTGGGACAGCGGAGCAGATACGCAGTATTTT. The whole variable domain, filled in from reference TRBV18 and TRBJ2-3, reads NAGVMQNPRHLVRRRGQEARLRCSPMKGHSHVYWYRQLPEEGLKFMVYLQKENIIDESGMPKERFSAEFPKEGPSILRIQQVVRGDSAAYFCASSPWDSGADTQYFGPGTRLTVL.

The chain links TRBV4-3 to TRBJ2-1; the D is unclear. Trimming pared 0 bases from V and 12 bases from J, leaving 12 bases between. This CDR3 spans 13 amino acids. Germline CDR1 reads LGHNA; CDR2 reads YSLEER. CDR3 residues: CASSQDETGAQFF. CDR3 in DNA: TGCGCCAGCAGCCAAGACGAGACTGGCGCGCAGTTCTTC.

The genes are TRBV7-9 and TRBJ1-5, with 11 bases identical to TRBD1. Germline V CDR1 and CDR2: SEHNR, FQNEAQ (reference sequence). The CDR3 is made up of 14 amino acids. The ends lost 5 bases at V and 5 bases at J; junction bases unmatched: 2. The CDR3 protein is CASSRTGGDQPQHF. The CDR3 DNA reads TGTGCCAGCAGCAGGACAGGGGGCGATCAGCCCCAGCATTTT.